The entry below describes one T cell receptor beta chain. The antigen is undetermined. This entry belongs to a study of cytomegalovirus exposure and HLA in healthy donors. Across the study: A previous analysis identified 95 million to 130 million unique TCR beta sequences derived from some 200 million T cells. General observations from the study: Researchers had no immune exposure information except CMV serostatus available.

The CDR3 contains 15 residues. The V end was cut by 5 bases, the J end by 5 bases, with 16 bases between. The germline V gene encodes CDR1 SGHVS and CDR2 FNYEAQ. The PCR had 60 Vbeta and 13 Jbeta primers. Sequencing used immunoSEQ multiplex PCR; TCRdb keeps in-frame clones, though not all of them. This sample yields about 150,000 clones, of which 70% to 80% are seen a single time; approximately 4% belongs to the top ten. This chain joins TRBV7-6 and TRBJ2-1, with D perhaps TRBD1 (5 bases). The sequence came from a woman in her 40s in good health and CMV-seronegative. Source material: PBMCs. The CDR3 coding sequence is TGTGCCAGCAGCCAATACCAGGGTGTCCACAATGAGCAGTTCTTC. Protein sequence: CASSQYQGVHNEQFF.